Listed here are 17 T cell receptor beta chains from one sample, sequenced in a study of CD8 T cells in Susac syndrome. Reverse transcription used about 0.45 to 1 ug RNA and random hexamers. Each CDR3 protein gets one entry after TCRdb re-called the immunoSEQ multiplex PCR reads with MiXCR. The data contain approximately 160,000 distinct CDR3 sequences, approximately 95% of them singletons. Sequencing input: CD4+ T cells from PBMCs. These receptors all come from a human donor with multiple sclerosis.

The gene calls are TRBV12-3 or TRBV12-4 and TRBJ2-2; 9 nucleotides match TRBD1. Trimming cost V 5 bases and J 7 bases; bases outside gene matches: 11. This CDR3 has 16 amino acids. CDR3 sequence: CASSPLGQGRIGELFF. Here the CDR3 DNA reads TGTGCCAGCAGTCCCCTGGGACAGGGTAGGATCGGGGAGCTGTTTTTT.

The genes are TRBV9 and TRBJ2-7, with D perhaps matching TRBD2 (6 bases). The CDR3 totals 15 residues. Germline CDR1 reads SGDLS; CDR2 reads YYNGEE. Trimming pared 3 bases from V and 5 bases from J, leaving 18 bases between. The CDR3 is CASSEGLGGTHEQYF. CDR3 coding DNA: TGTGCCAGCAGCGAGGGGCTTGGAGGGACCCACGAGCAGTACTTC.

This clonotype occurred once. The J gene is TRBJ2-7, the V gene TRBV20-1; 8 bases are shared with TRBD1. This CDR3 is built from 13 residues. Germline CDR1 reads DFQATT; CDR2 reads SNEGSKA (reference sequence). The J segment lost 2 bases and the V segment lost 6 bases, leaving 6 bases of the junction unmatched. The CDR3 DNA sequence: TGCAGTGCACAGGACAGGGTAACCTACGAGCAGTACTTC. This gives the protein CSAQDRVTYEQYF.

V is TRBV20-1 and J is TRBJ2-7, with 7 bases aligning to TRBD1. The germline CDR1 and CDR2 sequences are DFQATT and SNEGSKA (reference sequence). V shed 1 base and J 3 bases; nucleotides not matched to a gene: 3. There are 13 residues in the CDR3. The CDR3 coding sequence is TGCAGTGCTAGAGTGGGACAGCGCTACGAGCAGTACTTC. The encoded protein is CSARVGQRYEQYF.

The chain joins TRBV2 to TRBJ1-5; D is perhaps TRBD1 (5 bases). V lost 11 bases and J lost 0, with 11 bases in between. From germline, CDR1 is SNHLY and CDR2 FYNNEI. CDR3 length: 13 amino acids. The CDR3 DNA is TGTGCCCAGGGCCGCGATAGCAATCAGCCCCAGCATTTT. Translation: CAQGRDSNQPQHF.

V usage is TRBV2 and J usage is TRBJ2-5, with 9 positions matching TRBD1. V lost 11 bases, J lost 2 bases, and 12 bases stayed unmatched. This CDR3 region has 15 residues. From germline, CDR1 is SNHLY and CDR2 FYNNEI. The CDR3 region has the DNA TGTGCCGCCAGCGGGACAGGGACGGGTCAAGAGACCCAGTACTTC. As protein: CAASGTGTGQETQYF.

The table lists this clonotype with a count of one. This chain uses TRBV20-1 with TRBJ2-3; a possible D gene is TRBD1 (6 bases). The length of the CDR3 is 14 residues. V was pared by 0 bases and J by 6 bases, with 13 bases between. CDR1 DFQATT and CDR2 SNEGSKA come from the germline V gene (reference sequence). The CDR3 reads CSARDPRGEDTQYF. The DNA of the CDR3 is TGCAGTGCTAGAGACCCCAGGGGAGAGGATACGCAGTATTTT.

The chain joins TRBV24-1 to TRBJ2-1, with D possibly matching TRBD2 (6 bases). The V gene lost 3 bases and the J gene lost 7 bases, with 18 bases spanning the gap. Per the germline V gene, CDR1 is KGHDR and CDR2 is SFDVKD. This CDR3 comprises 16 residues. The CDR3 coding sequence is TGTGCCACCAGTGATCCCGGGACTGGACGTCAGAATGAGCAGTTCTTC. It translates to CATSDPGTGRQNEQFF.

CDR3 residues: CASSSRGSGNQPQHF. In nucleotides, the CDR3 is TGTGCCAGCAGTTCGCGGGGATCCGGCAATCAGCCCCAGCATTTT. The gene calls are TRBV28 and TRBJ1-5; D uncertain. The CDR3 loop spans 15 amino acids. In germline, CDR1 is MDHEN, CDR2 SYDVKM. Trimming took off 4 bases at V and 2 bases at J, with 12 bases between the two ends.

The chain joins TRBV4-1 to TRBJ2-7; no definite D call. The germline V and J ends were trimmed by 3 bases and 2 bases, with 11 bases remaining between them. This CDR3 contains 14 residues. Germline V gives CDR1 MGHRA, CDR2 YSYEKL. The CDR3: CASSHFPWTYEQYF. DNA for the CDR3: TGCGCCAGCAGCCATTTCCCCTGGACCTACGAGCAGTACTTC.

The chain couples TRBV7-2 to TRBJ2-3, with TRBD2 matching 13 bases. Germline trimming cut 5 bases from V and 9 bases from J; bases unmatched to any gene: 8. Germline V CDR1 and CDR2: SGHTA, FQGNSA. CDR3 length: 15 residues. CDR3: CASSPPGLAGFTQYF. Written as DNA, the CDR3 is TGTGCCAGCAGCCCACCGGGACTAGCGGGATTCACGCAGTATTTT.

The rearrangement uses TRBV6-1 and TRBJ2-7; no firm D call. CDR3 length: 12 residues. The V end was cut by 7 bases, the J end by 3 bases, with 10 bases between. The germline gives CDR1 MNHNS, CDR2 SASEGT. This chain's CDR3 is CASIYGSYEQYF. CDR3 sequence (DNA): TGTGCCAGCATATATGGCAGCTACGAGCAGTACTTC.

This chain connects TRBV20-1 to TRBJ2-3, with D possibly being TRBD2 (6 bases). CDR1 is DFQATT and CDR2 is SNEGSKA in the germline V gene (reference sequence). The CDR3 loop spans 14 amino acids. V was cut by 5 bases and J by 2 bases, with 14 bases left in between. In DNA form, the CDR3 reads TGCAGTGCTGGAGGGTCGGATTACACAGATACGCAGTATTTT. Translating gives CSAGGSDYTDTQYF.

The chain is built from TRBV12-3 or TRBV12-4 and TRBJ1-5; the D is unclear. Trimming cost V 5 bases and J 0 bases, with 11 bases left between them. There are 15 residues in the CDR3. The CDR3 coding sequence is TGTGCCAGCAGTCTCAACGGGGATAGCAATCAGCCCCAGCATTTT. Amino acids: CASSLNGDSNQPQHF.

This chain uses TRBV7-9 with TRBJ1-1, with 8 bases identical to TRBD1. There are 15 residues in the CDR3. The V segment lost 5 bases and the J segment 1 base; nucleotides outside the gene matches: 6. Germline CDR1 is SEHNR and CDR2 is FQNEAQ (reference sequence). CDR3 DNA sequence: TGTGCCAGCAGCGCCCACAGGGGGACGAACACTGAAGCTTTCTTT. As protein: CASSAHRGTNTEAFF.

V gene TRBV12-3 or TRBV12-4 combines with J gene TRBJ1-5; D not certain. The V end lost 5 bases, the J end lost 4 bases, and 9 bases lay between the germline ends. There are 13 residues in the CDR3. The CDR3 sequence: CASSASQNQPQHF. For the CDR3, the DNA is TGTGCCAGCAGTGCCTCACAGAATCAGCCCCAGCATTTT.

This chain uses TRBV12-2 with TRBJ1-2. TRBV12-2 is tagged as a pseudogene. This CDR3 contains 20 residues. The CDR3 loop is CASRLFYLNQRRRANYGYTF. The DNA for the CDR3 is TGTGCAAGTCGCTTATTTTACCTCAACCAGCGAAGGAGAGCTAACTATGGCTACACCTTC.